These 22 T cell receptor beta chains came from one sample sequenced in a study of cytomegalovirus exposure and HLA in healthy donors. Use of 60 Vbeta and 13 Jbeta primers characterized the PCR. Only in-frame clones appear in the TCRdb table, and some are missing; sequencing was by immunoSEQ multiplex PCR. The sample consists of 70,000 or so clones, about four fifths of them appearing once. The sequencing input was PBMCs. These receptors came from a man aged 18 to 30 in good health and CMV-seropositive.

This sequence joins TRBV2 and TRBJ2-7; tentative D call: TRBD1 (6 bases). CDR3 size: 12 residues. V was pared by 7 bases and J by 6 bases, with 13 bases between. CDR1 and CDR2 (germline): SNHLY, FYNNEI. DNA for the CDR3: TGTGCCAGCACTGGGACACCCCCCGAGCAGTACTTC. Translation: CASTGTPPEQYF.

V gene TRBV11-2 combines with J gene TRBJ2-7; 8 nucleotides agree with TRBD1. The CDR3 extends over 13 amino acids. Germline assignment: CDR1 SGHAT and CDR2 FQNNGV. The V gene end was trimmed by 8 bases and the J gene end by 5 bases; junction bases not matched to a gene: 8. The CDR3 nucleotides read TGTGCCAGCCGGACAGGGAACACCCACGAGCAGTACTTC. Its protein product is CASRTGNTHEQYF. Complete variable domain (other parts from reference TRBV11-2 and TRBJ2-7): EAGVAQSPRYKIIEKRQSVAFWCNPISGHATLYWYQQILGQGPKLLIQFQNNGVVDDSQLPKDRFSAERLKGVDSTLKIQPAKLEDSAVYLCASRTGNTHEQYFGPGTRLTVT.

The rearrangement links TRBV11-1 to TRBJ1-1, with a weak D call TRBD1 (5 bases). The V and J ends lost 4 bases and 7 bases respectively, with 16 bases between them. The CDR3 has 14 residues. Looked up from germline, CDR1 is SGHAT and CDR2 is FQDESV (reference sequence). This CDR3 reads CASSSRGFRGEAFF. For the CDR3, the DNA is TGTGCCAGCAGCTCTCGGGGGTTTCGGGGTGAAGCTTTCTTT.

The chain couples TRBV11-2 to TRBJ2-7; D uncertain. The V end lost 6 bases, the J end lost 0 bases, and 9 bases lay between the germline ends. The CDR3 covers 13 residues. Germline CDR1 is SGHAT and CDR2 is FQNNGV. CDR3 DNA sequence: TGTGCCAGCAGTGTGGAGAGCTCCTACGAGCAGTACTTC. Translated, it gives CASSVESSYEQYF.

The chain has TRBV30 and TRBJ1-5, with D unresolved. Trimming pared 1 base from V and 4 bases from J, leaving 14 bases between. The germline V gene has CDR1 GTSNPN and CDR2 SVGIG (reference sequence). The CDR3 has 15 residues. CDR3 DNA sequence: TGTGCCTGGAGTGGAGGCGGCAGCCCTAATCAGCCCCAGCATTTT. Translation: CAWSGGGSPNQPQHF.

The chain couples TRBV30 to TRBJ1-5, with D hard to call. This CDR3 has 14 residues. V was pared by 3 bases and J by 1 base, with 10 bases between. Germline values: CDR1 GTSNPN, CDR2 SVGIG (reference sequence). Here the CDR3 DNA reads TGTGCCTGGAGGGTTGCAGGAAGCAATCAGCCCCAGCATTTT. This translates into CAWRVAGSNQPQHF.

The chain recombines TRBV30 with TRBJ2-3; TRBD1 might be the D (6 bases). Germline CDR1 and CDR2: GTSNPN and SVGIG (reference sequence). The CDR3 is made up of 14 amino acids. Trimming stripped 4 bases from V and 2 bases from J, with 13 bases between. The CDR3, as DNA: TGTGCCTGGACCAATACAGGGTCCACAGATACGCAGTATTTT. Its protein is CAWTNTGSTDTQYF.

The rearrangement joins TRBV7-8 to TRBJ2-7; D possibly corresponds to TRBD2 (6 bases). Germline assignment: CDR1 SGHVS and CDR2 FQNEAQ. The CDR3 has 14 residues. Deletions cut 1 base from V and 3 bases from J, with 10 bases between. CDR3 in DNA: TGTGCCAGCAGCTTAGGAAGGCGGGACTACGAGCAGTACTTC. This encodes CASSLGRRDYEQYF.

The chain is built from TRBV4-1 and TRBJ2-1, with 7 nucleotides matching TRBD2. Unmatched junction bases numbered 11, after V lost 4 bases and J lost 5 bases. Germline values: CDR1 MGHRA, CDR2 YSYEKL. The length of the CDR3 is 16 residues. This CDR3 is CASSPSAGEANNEQFF. The CDR3 bases are TGCGCCAGCAGCCCATCTGCGGGGGAGGCGAACAATGAGCAGTTCTTC.

The chain uses TRBV10-3 and TRBJ1-1; tentative D call: TRBD1 (5 bases). CDR3 length: 13 amino acids. CDR1 is ENHRY, CDR2 SYGVKD, per germline. The germline V and J ends were trimmed by 11 bases and 0 bases, with 13 bases remaining between them. The chain's CDR3 is CAATGEMNTEAFF. The DNA of the CDR3 is TGTGCCGCAACGGGGGAAATGAACACTGAAGCTTTCTTT.

The V gene is TRBV29-1, the J gene TRBJ2-1; D gene unclear. V was trimmed by 3 bases and J by 0 bases, leaving 15 bases between them. This CDR3 region has 16 residues. The germline V gene has CDR1 SQVTM and CDR2 ANQGSEA. The CDR3 spells CSVDSRALSSYNEQFF. The DNA of the CDR3 is TGCAGCGTTGACTCCCGAGCGCTGAGCTCCTACAATGAGCAGTTCTTC.

By its share, this clone is medium-sized. V is TRBV7-2 and J is TRBJ2-3, with a tentative D call TRBD2 (6 bases). Between the trimmed V and J ends, which lost 5 bases and 1 base, there was a span of 22 bases. The CDR3 contains 18 residues. The germline V gene has CDR1 SGHTA and CDR2 FQGNSA. In DNA form, the CDR3 reads TGTGCCAGCAGCCCGGGGGTGGGAGAGGGGTGGGGCACAGATACGCAGTATTTT. Translating it yields CASSPGVGEGWGTDTQYF.

V and J are TRBV15 and TRBJ1-2; 7 bases are a match to TRBD1. CDR3 length: 13 residues. V lost 1 base, J lost 8 bases, and 4 bases stayed unmatched. The germline V gene has CDR1 LNHNV and CDR2 YYDKDF (reference sequence). The CDR3 loop reads CATSRGTGEGYTF. The CDR3 region has the DNA TGTGCCACCAGCAGAGGGACAGGCGAAGGCTACACCTTC.

This chain uses TRBV6-5 with TRBJ1-2, with TRBD1 matching over 8 bases. Germline CDR1 MNHEY, CDR2 SVGAGI. The V segment lost 5 bases and the J segment 8 bases; nucleotides outside the gene matches: 7. CDR3 length equals 13 residues. In DNA form, the CDR3 reads TGTGCCAGCAGTAGACAGGGGCGGTCAGGCTACACCTTC. This encodes CASSRQGRSGYTF.

The chain combines TRBV25-1 with TRBJ1-1, with no clear D. This CDR3 spans 14 amino acids. The V and J ends lost 0 bases and 1 base respectively, with 6 bases between them. From germline, CDR1 is MGHDK and CDR2 SYGVNS. CDR3 nucleotide sequence: TGTGCCAGCAGTGAATATGGAGAGAACACTGAAGCTTTCTTT. Translation: CASSEYGENTEAFF. Supplemented by reference TRBV25-1 and TRBJ1-1, the full variable domain reads EADIYQTPRYLVIGTGKKITLECSQTMGHDKMYWYQQDPGMELHLIHYSYGVNSTEKGDLSSESTVSRIRTEHFPLTLESARPSHTSQYLCASSEYGENTEAFFGQGTRLTVV.

This clone was recorded a few times. The rearrangement links TRBV5-8 to TRBJ1-2; a weak D match, TRBD1 (5 bases). V dropped 7 bases and J dropped 0 bases, with 13 bases sitting between them. CDR1 SGHTS and CDR2 YDEGEE come from the germline V gene. This CDR3 has 14 amino acids. CDR3 residues: CASPTRGANYGYTF. As DNA, the CDR3 is TGTGCCAGCCCCACCCGGGGGGCTAACTATGGCTACACCTTC.

V and J are TRBV27 and TRBJ2-7, with D possibly TRBD1 on 5 matching bases. Germline CDR1 reads MNHEY; CDR2 reads SMNVEV (reference sequence). V lost 2 bases to trimming and J lost 3 bases, with 11 bases between them. The CDR3 extends over 14 amino acids. The CDR3 reads CASSLRLQGYEQYF. The DNA of the CDR3 is TGTGCCAGCAGTTTAAGGTTGCAGGGCTACGAGCAGTACTTC.

A few counts support this clone. The V and J genes are TRBV5-1 and TRBJ2-3; 9 bases map to TRBD1. Unmatched junction bases numbered 6, after V lost 4 bases and J lost 6 bases. The CDR3 loop spans 14 amino acids. Germline CDR1 and CDR2: SGHRS and YFSETQ. This CDR3 reads CASSRTGGWDTQYF. Here the CDR3 DNA reads TGCGCCAGCAGCCGTACAGGGGGCTGGGATACGCAGTATTTT.

J is TRBJ2-7 and V is TRBV10-3; TRBD1 aligns across 8 bases. This CDR3 is 16 amino acids long. After removal of 2 bases from V and 5 bases from J, the junction contained 11 bases not matched to a gene. The germline gives CDR1 ENHRY, CDR2 SYGVKD. CDR3 nucleotide sequence: TGTGCCATCAGTGAGGCGACAGGGGCCCTCGGGGACGAGCAGTACTTC. Protein product: CAISEATGALGDEQYF.

CDR3 sequence reads: CAISEGEMNTEAFF. DNA of the CDR3: TGTGCCATCAGTGAGGGAGAGATGAACACTGAAGCTTTCTTT. This chain joins TRBV10-3 and TRBJ1-1; D uncertain. The V and J ends lost 2 bases and 0 bases respectively, with 7 bases between them. CDR1 is ENHRY, CDR2 SYGVKD, per germline. This CDR3 comprises 14 residues.

V and J are TRBV2 and TRBJ2-3; 11 bases agree with TRBD2. The CDR3 sequence is 17 residues long. Germline V gene data show CDR1 as SNHLY and CDR2 as FYNNEI. The J segment lost 4 bases and the V segment lost 1 base, leaving 7 bases of the junction unmatched. CDR3 DNA: TGTGCCAGCAGTGAAGGAGTGGCTAGCGGGAGGTCAGATACGCAGTATTTT. Its protein is CASSEGVASGRSDTQYF.

V gene TRBV2 combines with J gene TRBJ1-1, with no clear D. Germline V gives CDR1 SNHLY, CDR2 FYNNEI. The length of the CDR3 is 15 residues. The ends were cut back, 3 bases at V and 13 bases at J, with 24 bases in the middle. Here the CDR3 DNA reads TGTGCCAGCAGTGACTCCCTAGGAATAGAGGTCCGAGGTTTCTTT. Translating it yields CASSDSLGIEVRGFF.